The source of this T cell receptor beta chain is a study of blood T cell repertoires in COVID-19. The CDR3 consists of 14 residues. V was pared by 8 bases and J by 3 bases, with 5 bases of the junction left unmatched. Per germline, CDR1 SGHTA and CDR2 FQGTGA. Sequenced by immunoSEQ multiplex PCR; TCRdb stores in-frame clones only, minus some. The sample has 110,000 or so clones; roughly 80% are singletons. Sample: peripheral blood. This receptor was identified in a man between 45 and 60 years old with acute or convalescent COVID-19. The chain combines TRBV7-3 with TRBJ2-3; 10 bases are shared with TRBD2. The DNA for the CDR3 is TGTGCCAGCGGAGCTAGCGGGGGTACAGATACGCAGTATTTT. Translating it yields CASGASGGTDTQYF.